This T cell receptor beta chain was sequenced during a study of blood T cell repertoires in COVID-19. Study summary: Acute and convalescent COVID-19 samples came from the United States, Italy and Spain. In each case, the material was cDNA or gDNA derived from T cells, B-cell-depleted T cells, or PBMCs.

Per the authors' pipeline: Nucleated cell number was recorded as an estimate derived from reference gene primer amplification. Only in-frame clones appear in the TCRdb table, and some are missing; sequencing was by immunoSEQ multiplex PCR. That table furnishes V, J and clone size, whereas the DNA furnished D and trimming. The sample has 200,000 to 250,000 clones, approximately 85% seen once. Seattle researchers signed up patients amid active infection and tracked them longitudinally. From germline, CDR1 is SQVTM and CDR2 ANQGSEA. The V end lost 4 bases, the J end lost 4 bases, and 11 bases lay between the germline ends. The CDR3 is 13 amino acids.

Material for sequencing was peripheral blood. The receptor was derived from a woman in her 70s with COVID-19, enrolled during active disease. The chain combines TRBV29-1 with TRBJ1-5, with D maybe TRBD1 (6 bases). The DNA of the CDR3 is TGCAGCGTTGGGGGGGGCAAGAATCAGCCCCAGCATTTT. It translates to CSVGGGKNQPQHF. Drawing the rest from reference TRBV29-1 and TRBJ1-5, the complete variable domain is SAVISQKPSRDICQRGTSLTIQCQVDSQVTMMFWYRQQPGQSLTLIATANQGSEATYESGFVIDKFPISRPNLTFSTLTVSNMSPEDSSIYLCSVGGGKNQPQHFGDGTRLSIL.